A selection of T cell receptor beta chains follows, all from one sample in a study of identical twins. One entry per CDR3 protein results from TCRdb running MiXCR on the 5' RACE reads. The profile shows approximately 890,000 distinct CDR3 sequences, around 12% of them singletons. These data also featured in a second study, about yellow fever vaccine responses in identical twins.

The material sequenced was PBMCs. All receptors derive from a woman aged 18-30 years in good health. Each CDR3 is given with its conserved first and last residue. A D gene is named only where the DNA matches it firmly. Some rows mark clone size as missing; the rest say once, few, many or name a class of expanded clone.

CASSLNTRSGDTQYF,TGCGCCAGCAGCCTTAATACTAGGTCGGGAGATACGCAGTATTTT,.,.,TRBV5-1,TRBJ2-3
CASSPSGRGETQYF,TGTGCCAGCAGCCCTAGCGGGCGCGGAGAGACCCAGTACTTC,TRBD2,many,TRBV7-8,TRBJ2-5
CASRDLKIETQYF,TGTGCCAGCAGGGACTTGAAGATAGAGACCCAGTACTTC,.,few,TRBV6-2/TRBV6-3,TRBJ2-5
CSALGGQDTEAFF,TGCAGTGCTCTTGGGGGTCAGGACACTGAAGCTTTCTTT,.,.,TRBV20-1,TRBJ1-1
CASSYSVGLAGGFSTDTQYF,TGTGCCAGCAGTTACTCAGTAGGGCTAGCGGGAGGATTCAGCACAGATACGCAGTATTTT,TRBD2,.,TRBV6-2/TRBV6-3,TRBJ2-3
CASSYSTGQYF,TGTGCCAGCAGTTACTCGACAGGCCAGTACTTC,.,.,TRBV6-6,TRBJ2-4
CSAAPTTDSVGSPLHF,TGCAGTGCCGCACCTACCACGGACAGCGTCGGGTCACCCCTCCACTTT,.,.,TRBV20-1,TRBJ1-6
CASRVQTSGKSNEQFF,TGTGCCAGCAGAGTACAAACTAGCGGGAAATCTAATGAGCAGTTCTTC,TRBD2,few,TRBV6-1,TRBJ2-1
CASSIAGDNEQFF,TGTGCCAGTAGTATCGCAGGGGACAATGAGCAGTTCTTC,.,few,TRBV19,TRBJ2-1
CASGSGPQMRTEAFF,TGCGCCAGCGGGTCAGGCCCCCAGATGCGGACTGAAGCTTTCTTT,.,few,TRBV5-1,TRBJ1-1
CASSSQGQNTEAFF,TGTGCCAGCAGTTCACAGGGTCAGAACACTGAAGCTTTCTTT,.,many,TRBV6-5,TRBJ1-1
CASSGAPNYEQYF,TGTGCCAGCAGCGGGGCCCCAAACTACGAGCAGTACTTC,.,.,TRBV7-9,TRBJ2-7
CASRDRTGELFF,TGTGCCAGCAGAGATCGTACCGGGGAGCTGTTTTTT,.,many,TRBV12-3/TRBV12-4,TRBJ2-2
CSSKGLAGSWEFF,TGCAGCTCTAAGGGACTAGCGGGTTCCTGGGAGTTCTTC,TRBD2,many,TRBV29-1,TRBJ2-1
CASSSGTVPRSPQHF,TGTGCCAGCAGCTCCGGGACAGTCCCCAGGTCACCCCAGCATTTT,TRBD1,.,TRBV6-2/TRBV6-3,TRBJ1-5
CSAPLGLAGGRQETQYF,TGCAGTGCTCCCCTGGGACTAGCGGGGGGGCGACAAGAGACCCAGTACTTC,TRBD2,.,TRBV20-1,TRBJ2-5
CASSLVERGPFNEQFF,TGTGCCAGCAGCTTGGTGGAGCGGGGGCCCTTCAATGAGCAGTTCTTC,TRBD2,.,TRBV5-6,TRBJ2-1
CASSTPTGMSTDTQYF,TGCGCCAGCAGCACCCCTACAGGGATGAGCACAGATACGCAGTATTTT,.,few,TRBV5-1,TRBJ2-3
CASRRGAERKPDTGELFF,TGTGCCAGCAGGCGTGGGGCAGAGAGAAAGCCGGACACCGGGGAGCTGTTTTTT,.,few,TRBV11-1,TRBJ2-2
CATSSGTPPETQYF,TGTGCCACCAGCAGCGGGACCCCCCCGGAGACCCAGTACTTC,.,few,TRBV15,TRBJ2-5
CSAIGVEAFF,TGCAGTGCAATTGGGGTGGAAGCTTTCTTT,.,.,TRBV20-1,TRBJ1-1
CSAREQFEQYF,TGCAGCGCCCGGGAACAGTTCGAGCAGTACTTC,.,.,TRBV29-1,TRBJ2-7
CASLQGESEAFF,TGTGCCAGCCTACAGGGAGAGTCTGAAGCTTTCTTT,.,few,TRBV28,TRBJ1-1
CASRWTGTDNEKLFF,TGTGCCAGCAGGTGGACCGGGACAGATAATGAAAAACTGTTTTTT,TRBD1,many,TRBV12-3/TRBV12-4,TRBJ1-4
CASSFTQGDEQFF,TGCGCCAGCAGTTTCACTCAGGGCGATGAGCAGTTCTTC,.,.,TRBV10-1,TRBJ2-1
CASSQPGRTNDNEQFF,TGCGCCAGCAGCCAACCAGGGCGAACCAATGACAATGAGCAGTTCTTC,.,.,TRBV4-1,TRBJ2-1
CASSLLRTYEQYF,TGTGCCAGCAGCTTACTCCGGACCTACGAGCAGTACTTC,.,few,TRBV7-9,TRBJ2-7
CASSPGTSGANEQYF,TGTGCCAGCAGCCCAGGGACTAGCGGGGCCAACGAGCAGTACTTC,TRBD2,.,TRBV27,TRBJ2-7
CASSLGFQRATDTQYF,TGTGCCAGCAGCTTAGGATTCCAAAGGGCCACAGATACGCAGTATTTT,.,few,TRBV7-9,TRBJ2-3
CASSLGALRNYNEQFF,TGTGCCAGCAGCTTAGGAGCCTTACGGAACTACAATGAGCAGTTCTTC,.,.,TRBV11-2,TRBJ2-1
CSARPDSSYNEQFF,TGCAGTGCTCGACCGGACAGCTCCTACAATGAGCAGTTCTTC,.,.,TRBV20-1,TRBJ2-1
CSASRSNSPLHF,TGCAGTGCTAGTAGAAGTAATTCACCCCTCCACTTT,.,few,TRBV20-1,TRBJ1-6
CASSPGQGITEAFF,TGTGCCAGCAGTCCGGGACAGGGGATCACTGAAGCTTTCTTT,TRBD1,.,TRBV27,TRBJ1-1
CSVGSGLGTQYF,TGCAGCGTTGGATCGGGCCTGGGCACGCAGTATTTT,.,.,TRBV29-1,TRBJ2-3
CASSPGTRIYNEQFF,TGTGCCAGCAGCCCCGGGACTAGGATTTACAATGAGCAGTTCTTC,TRBD2,few,TRBV11-2,TRBJ2-1
CASSYGQGTEAFF,TGCGCCAGCAGCTATGGACAGGGAACTGAAGCTTTCTTT,TRBD1,many,TRBV5-1,TRBJ1-1
CASSSITGIWSPLHF,TGTGCCAGCAGCTCCATCACAGGGATTTGGTCACCCCTCCACTTT,.,few,TRBV6-1,TRBJ1-6
CAGGGAGGSREQYF,TGTGCCGGCGGAGGGGCGGGAGGGTCGCGCGAGCAGTACTTC,TRBD2,few,TRBV10-3,TRBJ2-7
CASRLTPGQNFLPNYGYTF,TGCGCCAGCAGGCTAACCCCGGGACAAAATTTTCTACCGAACTATGGCTACACCTTC,.,.,TRBV5-1,TRBJ1-2
CASSWGTAASEAFF,TGCGCCAGCAGCTGGGGGACAGCCGCCAGTGAAGCTTTCTTT,TRBD1,few,TRBV5-1,TRBJ1-1
CASSSRWDWTLNEQFF,TGTGCCAGCAGCTCCCGATGGGACTGGACGCTTAATGAGCAGTTCTTC,.,.,TRBV3-1,TRBJ2-1
CASSLVQGNNQPQHF,TGTGCCAGCAGTTTGGTTCAGGGAAACAATCAGCCCCAGCATTTT,.,few,TRBV28,TRBJ1-5
CASSLDGIPYEQYF,TGCGCCAGCAGCTTGGATGGTATCCCCTACGAGCAGTACTTC,.,many,TRBV5-1,TRBJ2-7
CASTKGAGELFF,TGTGCCAGCACTAAGGGGGCCGGGGAGCTGTTTTTT,.,.,TRBV12-3/TRBV12-4,TRBJ2-2
CASSHSGKTEAFF,TGTGCCAGCAGCCACTCAGGGAAAACTGAAGCTTTCTTT,.,many,TRBV3-1,TRBJ1-1